This T cell receptor (beta chain) came from a study of blood T cell repertoires in COVID-19. Germline V gives CDR1 SGHTA, CDR2 FQGTGA. The CDR3 covers 16 residues. Trimming shortened V by 5 bases and J by 1 base, and 12 bases separated the two germline ends. Assay used: immunoSEQ multiplex PCR; TCRdb lists only in-frame clones, some missing. The repertoire has about 220,000 clones, almost 90% of them found once; the top ten carry under 15%. Sequences were obtained from PBMCs or T cells enriched from blood (not recorded which). The V gene is TRBV7-3, the J gene TRBJ2-6; the D is unclear. This clonotype was obtained from a woman in her fifties or sixties with acute COVID-19. Written as DNA, the CDR3 is TGTGCCAGCAGCGTTGACTCTGTATCTGGGGCCAACGTCCTGACTTTC. It encodes CASSVDSVSGANVLTF.